Listed below are T cell receptor beta chains from one sample, sequenced in a study of regulatory T cells in long-lasting Graves disease. TCRdb redid the calling of the multiplex PCR reads with MiXCR, one entry per CDR3 protein. The table includes over 450,000 distinct CDR3 sequences, around 12% detected once. The same specimen was also included in a second study, on T cells in Graves' hyperthyroidism and ophthalmopathy.

The sample in question was peripheral blood mononuclear cells (PBMCs), obtained at new diagnosis, from a patient treated with antithyroid drugs. These receptor sequences come from a woman aged 25 to 39 with Graves disease. Each CDR3 is given with its conserved first and last residue. The order of the fields is J gene, clone size, V gene, D gene, CDR3 DNA, CDR3 protein. D genes are given only for firm matches. Some rows have no size entry. The others give once, few or many, or a class for an expanded clone.

j_call: TRBJ1-5
clone_size: few
v_call: TRBV25-1
d_call: TRBD1
cdr3_nt: TGTGCCAGCAGTGAATTGGACAGGCGCCCCAGGTATCAGCCCCAGCATTTT
cdr3_aa: CASSELDRRPRYQPQHF

j_call: TRBJ1-2
clone_size: NA
v_call: TRBV7-9
d_call: NA
cdr3_nt: TGTGCCAGCAGCTTTTCCCCGAGAAGGGGTCCAAATGGCTACACCTTC
cdr3_aa: CASSFSPRRGPNGYTF

j_call: TRBJ1-3
clone_size: NA
v_call: TRBV4-2
d_call: NA
cdr3_nt: TGTGCCAGCAGCCAAGATTCCGGGGGGCTAGGAAACACCATATATTTT
cdr3_aa: CASSQDSGGLGNTIYF

j_call: TRBJ1-1
clone_size: many
v_call: TRBV7-8
d_call: NA
cdr3_nt: TGTGCCAGCAGCTTATTTCCACAGGACCCTGAAGCTTTCTTT
cdr3_aa: CASSLFPQDPEAFF

j_call: TRBJ2-7
clone_size: NA
v_call: TRBV28
d_call: TRBD2
cdr3_nt: TGTGCCAGCTTCCCAGCCGGGACTAGCGCGTACGAGCAGTACTTC
cdr3_aa: CASFPAGTSAYEQYF

j_call: TRBJ2-3
clone_size: many
v_call: TRBV11-2
d_call: TRBD2
cdr3_nt: TGTGCCAGCAGCTCGCCGCCGGGACTAGGGGTCGACACAGATACGCAGTATTTT
cdr3_aa: CASSSPPGLGVDTDTQYF

j_call: TRBJ2-7
clone_size: NA
v_call: TRBV3-1
d_call: TRBD1
cdr3_nt: TGTGCCAGCAACAGGGCAGGGGGTAGCGAGCAGTACTTC
cdr3_aa: CASNRAGGSEQYF

j_call: TRBJ2-7
clone_size: many
v_call: TRBV7-9
d_call: TRBD2
cdr3_nt: TGTGCCAGCAGCTTATTACAGCGGGAGGGCCAGGAGCAGTACTTC
cdr3_aa: CASSLLQREGQEQYF

j_call: TRBJ1-2
clone_size: few
v_call: TRBV5-1
d_call: TRBD1
cdr3_nt: TGCGCCAGCAGCTTGGTAAGGGGGACAGATAGCCATGGCTACACCTTC
cdr3_aa: CASSLVRGTDSHGYTF

j_call: TRBJ2-3
clone_size: many
v_call: TRBV2
d_call: TRBD2
cdr3_nt: TGTGCCAGCAGTGCGGGAGCGGGAGGCACAGATACGCAGTATTTT
cdr3_aa: CASSAGAGGTDTQYF

j_call: TRBJ2-1
clone_size: many
v_call: TRBV6-1
d_call: TRBD2
cdr3_nt: TGTGCCAGCAGTGACTCGGGGGAGGGGTCCTACAATGAGCAGTTCTTC
cdr3_aa: CASSDSGEGSYNEQFF

j_call: TRBJ1-4
clone_size: NA
v_call: TRBV28
d_call: NA
cdr3_nt: TGTGCCAGCAGTTTAGCGACCGGGAGCGGGAATGAAAAACTGTTTTTT
cdr3_aa: CASSLATGSGNEKLFF

j_call: TRBJ1-1
clone_size: many
v_call: TRBV29-1
d_call: NA
cdr3_nt: TGCAGCGCTGTAGCGACAGGCCTAAGCGCTGAAGCTTTCTTT
cdr3_aa: CSAVATGLSAEAFF

j_call: TRBJ2-5
clone_size: many
v_call: TRBV30
d_call: NA
cdr3_nt: TGTGCCTGGAGTCTGGCGTCAGTCGAGACCCAGTACTTC
cdr3_aa: CAWSLASVETQYF

j_call: TRBJ2-5
clone_size: many
v_call: TRBV10-3
d_call: NA
cdr3_nt: TGTGCCATCAGAGGGGGGGTCCAAGAGACCCAGTACTTC
cdr3_aa: CAIRGGVQETQYF

j_call: TRBJ2-2
clone_size: few
v_call: TRBV20-1
d_call: TRBD2
cdr3_nt: TGCAGTGCTAGAGCCCCCGGGAGGGTTTATAACACCGGGGAGCTGTTTTTT
cdr3_aa: CSARAPGRVYNTGELFF

j_call: TRBJ2-5
clone_size: many
v_call: TRBV3-1
d_call: NA
cdr3_nt: TGTGCCAGCAGCCAAGGTTCCAGGACCTATGAGACCCAGTACTTC
cdr3_aa: CASSQGSRTYETQYF

j_call: TRBJ1-4
clone_size: many
v_call: TRBV7-6
d_call: NA
cdr3_nt: TGTGCCAGCAGCTTTTCCGGGCCCAATGAAAAACTGTTTTTT
cdr3_aa: CASSFSGPNEKLFF

j_call: TRBJ2-7
clone_size: few
v_call: TRBV27
d_call: NA
cdr3_nt: TGTGCCAGCAGGCCCCAGGGGTCGCCTCCTTACGAGCAGTACTTC
cdr3_aa: CASRPQGSPPYEQYF

j_call: TRBJ2-1
clone_size: many
v_call: TRBV2
d_call: TRBD2
cdr3_nt: TGTGCCAGCAGCCCATCGGGCGGGGGATACAATGAGCAGTTCTTC
cdr3_aa: CASSPSGGGYNEQFF

j_call: TRBJ2-5
clone_size: many
v_call: TRBV15
d_call: NA
cdr3_nt: TGTGCCACCAGCAGAGACCCCTCATACCAAGAGACCCAGTACTTC
cdr3_aa: CATSRDPSYQETQYF

j_call: TRBJ1-2
clone_size: many
v_call: TRBV6-1
d_call: TRBD1
cdr3_nt: TGTGCCAGCAGTCTGACAGGGTACTATGGCTACACCTTC
cdr3_aa: CASSLTGYYGYTF

j_call: TRBJ1-1
clone_size: many
v_call: TRBV6-5
d_call: NA
cdr3_nt: TGTGCCAGCAGTTCTCAGACAGGTTGGGACACTGAAGCTTTCTTT
cdr3_aa: CASSSQTGWDTEAFF

j_call: TRBJ2-7
clone_size: NA
v_call: TRBV7-9
d_call: TRBD2
cdr3_nt: TGTGCCAGCAGCTCAGTCCCGGGACTAGCGGGAGAACCCTACGAGCAGTACTTC
cdr3_aa: CASSSVPGLAGEPYEQYF

j_call: TRBJ1-1
clone_size: many
v_call: TRBV2
d_call: NA
cdr3_nt: TGTGCCAGCAGAAAACGGGGGACTGAAGCTTTCTTT
cdr3_aa: CASRKRGTEAFF

j_call: TRBJ1-6
clone_size: many
v_call: TRBV30
d_call: TRBD1
cdr3_nt: TGTGCCTGGAGGGGCAAAGGACAGGGAAATTCACCCCTCCACTTT
cdr3_aa: CAWRGKGQGNSPLHF

j_call: TRBJ2-2
clone_size: many
v_call: TRBV7-9
d_call: NA
cdr3_nt: TGTGCCAGCAGCTTAACAGGGTTCACCGGGGAGCTGTTTTTT
cdr3_aa: CASSLTGFTGELFF

j_call: TRBJ2-1
clone_size: many
v_call: TRBV18
d_call: TRBD2
cdr3_nt: TGTGCCAGCTCCCCAAGCGGGGTCTCCTACAATGAGCAGTTCTTC
cdr3_aa: CASSPSGVSYNEQFF

j_call: TRBJ2-3
clone_size: many
v_call: TRBV18
d_call: NA
cdr3_nt: TGTGCCAGCTCACCACAGGGACACACAGATACGCAGTATTTT
cdr3_aa: CASSPQGHTDTQYF

j_call: TRBJ2-1
clone_size: many
v_call: TRBV9
d_call: TRBD2
cdr3_nt: TGTGCCAGCAGCGTACGACCCCTTGCTAGCGGACCTGAGCAGTTCTTC
cdr3_aa: CASSVRPLASGPEQFF

j_call: TRBJ1-6
clone_size: many
v_call: TRBV28
d_call: NA
cdr3_nt: TGTGCCAGCAGTACCCCGTCAGGGGCCACATGGTTAAATTCACCCCTCCACTTT
cdr3_aa: CASSTPSGATWLNSPLHF

j_call: TRBJ2-3
clone_size: few
v_call: TRBV10-3
d_call: NA
cdr3_nt: TGTGCCATCAGTGAATATAAAACAGATACGCAGTATTTT
cdr3_aa: CAISEYKTDTQYF

j_call: TRBJ2-1
clone_size: NA
v_call: TRBV7-9
d_call: NA
cdr3_nt: TGTGCCAGCAGCTCAACGTTGGCGTGGGAGAGGAATTTCTTC
cdr3_aa: CASSSTLAWERNFF

j_call: TRBJ2-1
clone_size: NA
v_call: TRBV28
d_call: TRBD1
cdr3_nt: TGTGCCAGCAGCGTCCTTGGGGGACAGGGATTGAATGAGCAGTTCTTC
cdr3_aa: CASSVLGGQGLNEQFF

j_call: TRBJ1-6
clone_size: many
v_call: TRBV7-9
d_call: NA
cdr3_nt: TGTGCCAGCAGCGTTACCATTTCACCCCTCCACTTT
cdr3_aa: CASSVTISPLHF

j_call: TRBJ2-1
clone_size: many
v_call: TRBV20-1
d_call: TRBD2
cdr3_nt: TGCAGTGCTAGAAAAAAGACTAGCGGGAGGGCCAGAGGTGAGCAGTTCTTC
cdr3_aa: CSARKKTSGRARGEQFF

j_call: TRBJ2-7
clone_size: many
v_call: TRBV5-1
d_call: TRBD1
cdr3_nt: TGCGCCAGCAGCCTAAAATCCGGGACAGGGATCCACGAGCAGTACTTC
cdr3_aa: CASSLKSGTGIHEQYF

j_call: TRBJ1-5
clone_size: many
v_call: TRBV2
d_call: NA
cdr3_nt: TGTGCCAGCAATCCGGGATGGGGGGGTAATCAGCCCCAGCATTTT
cdr3_aa: CASNPGWGGNQPQHF

j_call: TRBJ2-1
clone_size: many
v_call: TRBV11-3
d_call: TRBD2
cdr3_nt: TGTGCCAGCAGCTCTACTAGCGGGAGGGCCTGGGGCAATGAGCAGTTCTTC
cdr3_aa: CASSSTSGRAWGNEQFF

j_call: TRBJ2-7
clone_size: many
v_call: TRBV29-1
d_call: TRBD2
cdr3_nt: TGCAGCGTTGAAGATCTTCGGGGTAGCGGGAGCTCATACGAGCAGTACTTC
cdr3_aa: CSVEDLRGSGSSYEQYF

j_call: TRBJ1-2
clone_size: NA
v_call: TRBV6-5
d_call: TRBD1
cdr3_nt: TGTGCCAGCAGTTACTGGCTAGGGGGCTCGACTAACTATGGCTACACCTTC
cdr3_aa: CASSYWLGGSTNYGYTF

j_call: TRBJ2-2
clone_size: few
v_call: TRBV27
d_call: NA
cdr3_nt: TGTGCCAGCAGTTTATACGCGCCCTCAGGGCCCGGGGAGCTGTTTTTT
cdr3_aa: CASSLYAPSGPGELFF

j_call: TRBJ1-1
clone_size: many
v_call: TRBV27
d_call: TRBD1
cdr3_nt: TGTGCCAGCAGTTTATCGTCCGGGACAGGGCCAAACCCTGAAGCTTTCTTT
cdr3_aa: CASSLSSGTGPNPEAFF

j_call: TRBJ2-1
clone_size: many
v_call: TRBV27
d_call: TRBD2
cdr3_nt: TGTGCCAGCAGTTTATCGGCCCCAGCGGGAGGGGATATGAATGAGCAGTTCTTC
cdr3_aa: CASSLSAPAGGDMNEQFF

j_call: TRBJ2-3
clone_size: few
v_call: TRBV20-1
d_call: TRBD1
cdr3_nt: TGCAGTGCTAGACCAAGGACAGGGACAGATACGCAGTATTTT
cdr3_aa: CSARPRTGTDTQYF

j_call: TRBJ2-1
clone_size: few
v_call: TRBV6-1
d_call: TRBD1
cdr3_nt: TGTGCCAGCAGAAAACCCGGGACAGGGGCTAGAGGTGAGCAGTTCTTC
cdr3_aa: CASRKPGTGARGEQFF

j_call: TRBJ2-1
clone_size: few
v_call: TRBV14
d_call: NA
cdr3_nt: TGTGCCAGCAGTCACATCCCCATAGAGCAGTTCTTC
cdr3_aa: CASSHIPIEQFF

j_call: TRBJ2-1
clone_size: many
v_call: TRBV24-1
d_call: NA
cdr3_nt: TGTGCCACCAGTGATGCGACTAGACTCCCCTACAATGAGCAGTTCTTC
cdr3_aa: CATSDATRLPYNEQFF

j_call: TRBJ1-1
clone_size: few
v_call: TRBV18
d_call: TRBD1
cdr3_nt: TGTGCCAGCTCACCACCGCGGACAGGGGGCACTGAAGCTTTCTTT
cdr3_aa: CASSPPRTGGTEAFF

j_call: TRBJ2-3
clone_size: many
v_call: TRBV5-5
d_call: TRBD2
cdr3_nt: TGTGCCAGCAGCTTGGAGCCTAGCGGGAGGGGAGCAGATACGCAGTATTTT
cdr3_aa: CASSLEPSGRGADTQYF

j_call: TRBJ2-1
clone_size: NA
v_call: TRBV7-9
d_call: TRBD2
cdr3_nt: TGTGCCAGCAGCTTTTCTCGACTAGCGGGAGATAATGAGCAGTTCTTC
cdr3_aa: CASSFSRLAGDNEQFF

j_call: TRBJ2-1
clone_size: NA
v_call: TRBV7-9
d_call: TRBD2
cdr3_nt: TGTGCCAGCAGCTTCCCCTCGGGGGGAATCAATGAGCAGTTCTTC
cdr3_aa: CASSFPSGGINEQFF